Shown below are 21 T cell receptor beta chains from a single sample sequenced in a study of OX40 agonist ivuxolimab in advanced cancers. Sequencing used immunoSEQ multiplex PCR; TCRdb keeps in-frame clones, though not all of them. The sample holds 80,000 to 90,000 clones; under 90% are singletons and the top ten take approximately 1.9%. The specimen was CD4+ or CD8+ T cells sorted from blood, collected in a trial of the OX40 agonist ivuxolimab. The receptors derive from an adult with an advanced solid tumor such as melanoma, head and neck, liver or kidney cancer.

CDR3 nucleotide sequence: TGTGCCAGCAGTTATTCGACCAGGGGCGGCAATGAGCAGTTCTTC. The encoded protein is CASSYSTRGGNEQFF. This chain uses TRBV6-5 with TRBJ2-1, with D possibly TRBD1 on 6 matching bases. The V end was cut by 3 bases, the J end by 6 bases, with 15 bases between. This CDR3 has 15 residues. In germline, CDR1 is MNHEY, CDR2 SVGAGI.

The chain employs TRBV4-1 and TRBJ1-3, with D unresolved. V was cut by 1 base and J by 8 bases, with 9 bases left in between. Germline V gene lookup returns CDR1 MGHRA and CDR2 YSYEKL. The CDR3 length is 13 residues. CDR3 coding DNA: TGCGCCAGCAGCCAAGTTGGGGTAGACACCATATATTTT. It codes for CASSQVGVDTIYF.

The chain links TRBV9 to TRBJ2-2, with D perhaps TRBD1 or TRBD2 (6 bases each). The V and J ends lost 0 bases and 4 bases respectively, with 13 bases between them. This CDR3 region has 16 residues. Per the germline V gene, CDR1 is SGDLS and CDR2 is YYNGEE. CDR3 bases: TGTGCCAGCAGCGTAGAGTCGGGGGCGGGCACCGGGGAGCTGTTTTTT. Translation: CASSVESGAGTGELFF.

The CDR3 nucleotides read TGTGCCATCAGTGATAGGGACAACCAAGAGACCCAGTACTTC. Amino acid sequence: CAISDRDNQETQYF. The J gene is TRBJ2-5, the V gene TRBV10-3; tentatively, D is TRBD1 (6 bases). Per the germline V gene, CDR1 is ENHRY and CDR2 is SYGVKD. The CDR3 contains 14 residues. Between the trimmed V and J ends, which lost 3 bases and 0 bases, there was a span of 8 bases.

The chain is built from TRBV15 and TRBJ1-1, with D unclear. Trimming took 1 base from V and 0 from J, leaving 9 bases between them. The germline V gene encodes CDR1 LNHNV and CDR2 YYDKDF (reference sequence). The CDR3 is 15 residues long. Here the CDR3 reads CATSRARTVNTEAFF. The CDR3 coding sequence is TGTGCCACCAGCAGAGCCCGGACGGTGAACACTGAAGCTTTCTTT.

The chain links TRBV2 to TRBJ1-1; unclear D gene. The CDR3 covers 15 residues. V was trimmed by 7 bases and J by 8 bases, leaving 23 bases between them. The germline gives CDR1 SNHLY, CDR2 FYNNEI. CDR3 coding DNA: TGTGCCAGCACGCCGGGGTTAGCCCGTCGAGTAGAAGCTTTCTTT. This encodes CASTPGLARRVEAFF.

J is TRBJ2-2 and V is TRBV19; either TRBD1 or TRBD2 may fit D (5 bases each). Germline CDR1 LNHDA, CDR2 SQIVND (reference sequence). The V and J ends lost 10 bases and 0 bases respectively, with 12 bases between them. CDR3 length: 14 amino acids. This CDR3 reads CATEPGPNTGELFF. CDR3 nucleotides: TGTGCCACCGAGCCGGGGCCGAACACCGGGGAGCTGTTTTTT.

The chain joins TRBV5-1 to TRBJ1-3; TRBD1 might be the D (5 bases). Germline CDR1 and CDR2: SGHRS and YFSETQ. The CDR3 runs 17 residues. V was clipped by 2 bases and J by 0 bases, with 15 bases between them. The CDR3 sequence: CASSFTHRDASGNTIYF. The CDR3 DNA reads TGCGCCAGCAGCTTTACTCACCGGGACGCCTCTGGAAACACCATATATTTT.

This chain connects TRBV11-3 to TRBJ2-1, with TRBD2 identical over 14 bases. V was clipped by 1 base and J by 8 bases; unmatched bases: 7. CDR3 length: 17 amino acids. Germline CDR1 reads SGHNT; CDR2 reads YENEEA. The CDR3 sequence: CASSLAKTSGGADEQFF. The CDR3 DNA is TGTGCCAGCAGCTTAGCCAAGACTAGCGGGGGGGCGGATGAGCAGTTCTTC.

This clone was seen just once. The chain has TRBV7-2 and TRBJ2-3; D gene unclear. The V end was cut by 2 bases, the J end by 6 bases, with 18 bases between. This CDR3 has 16 residues. Germline assignment: CDR1 SGHTA and CDR2 FQGNSA. This CDR3 reads CASSLFGRLDGDTQYF. As DNA, the CDR3 is TGTGCCAGCAGCTTATTCGGGCGACTCGACGGTGATACGCAGTATTTT.

The CDR3 bases are TGTGCCAGCAGTAAGAGCCCGGAAACAACACACGAGCAGTACTTC. This translates into CASSKSPETTHEQYF. The chain combines TRBV2 with TRBJ2-7; D is undetermined. CDR1 is SNHLY and CDR2 is FYNNEI in the germline V gene. The CDR3 extends over 15 amino acids. V was shortened by 5 bases and J by 5 bases, with 19 bases between the two germline ends.

This clone was seen only a few times. This chain joins TRBV5-1 and TRBJ1-2, with a possible D match to TRBD1 (6 bases). The V end lost 0 bases, the J end lost 4 bases, and 13 bases lay between the germline ends. This CDR3 has 15 residues. CDR1 and CDR2 from the germline V gene are SGHRS and YFSETQ. CDR3 DNA: TGCGCCAGCAGCTTGGCCGACGGGGGCGGCTATGGCTACACCTTC. It yields the protein CASSLADGGGYGYTF.

The CDR3: CASSLRTSGDTDTQYF. The CDR3 DNA follows: TGCGCCAGCAGCTTGCGGACTAGCGGGGACACAGATACGCAGTATTTT. This chain links TRBV5-1 with TRBJ2-3, with 12 bases aligning to TRBD2. This CDR3 region has 16 residues. V lost 1 base, J lost 2 bases, and 2 bases stayed unmatched. Germline CDR1 and CDR2: SGHRS and YFSETQ.

The rearrangement uses TRBV7-3 and TRBJ2-7; weak D call: TRBD2 (5 bases). Trimming cost V 5 bases and J 5 bases, with 13 bases left between them. Germline assignment: CDR1 SGHTA and CDR2 FQGTGA. This CDR3 comprises 13 residues. The CDR3 DNA is TGTGCCAGCAGCCCCCGGCCCGGGGACGAGCAGTACTTC. It translates to CASSPRPGDEQYF.

The chain couples TRBV4-2 to TRBJ2-4; D is possibly TRBD1 (5 bases). V lost 4 bases and J lost 3, with 16 bases in between. The CDR3 extends over 16 amino acids. Germline V gene sequence: CDR1 LGHNA, CDR2 YNFKEQ. Here the CDR3 reads CASSREDKRGKNIQYF. The CDR3 DNA sequence: TGTGCCAGCAGCCGAGAGGACAAGCGTGGCAAAAACATTCAGTACTTC.

This chain links TRBV6-1 with TRBJ1-6, with TRBD1 as a possible D gene (6 bases). From germline, CDR1 is MNHNS and CDR2 SASEGT. The CDR3 is 14 residues long. V was clipped by 5 bases and J by 6 bases, with 11 bases between them. The CDR3 DNA is TGTGCCAGCAGTCTAGACAGGATTAATTCACCCCTCCACTTT. The encoded protein is CASSLDRINSPLHF.

This clone was observed a few times. The chain is built from TRBV28 and TRBJ2-6, with D perhaps TRBD1 (6 bases). V gave up 5 bases and J gave up 0 bases, with 17 bases separating them. Germline V gives CDR1 MDHEN, CDR2 SYDVKM. This CDR3 spans 18 amino acids. CDR3 DNA sequence: TGTGCCAGCAGTCGATTGGACAGCCTACACTCTGGGGCCAACGTCCTGACTTTC. Translation gives CASSRLDSLHSGANVLTF. The full variable domain, its missing parts supplied by reference TRBV28 and TRBJ2-6, is DVKVTQSSRYLVKRTGEKVFLECVQDMDHENMFWYRQDPGLGLRLIYFSYDVKMKEKGDIPEGYSVSREKKERFSLILESASTNQTSMYLCASSRLDSLHSGANVLTFGAGSRLTVL.

As for this clone: Distinct nucleotide sequences in the sample also encode this CDR3. The chain has TRBV28 and TRBJ2-2; tentative D call: TRBD1 (6 bases). The CDR3 has 13 residues. CDR1 and CDR2 (germline): MDHEN, SYDVKM. The germline V and J ends were trimmed by 6 bases and 1 base, with 6 bases remaining between them. This chain's CDR3 is CASRTGNTGELFF. CDR3 bases: TGTGCCAGCAGGACAGGGAACACCGGGGAGCTGTTTTTT.

The DNA for the CDR3 is TGTGCCAGCAGTCCTAATAATTCACCCCTCCACTTT. Translation: CASSPNNSPLHF. V usage is TRBV6-5 and J usage is TRBJ1-6, with no clear D. V was trimmed by 5 bases and J by 5 bases, leaving 4 bases between them. The germline V gene has CDR1 MNHEY and CDR2 SVGAGI. This CDR3 region has 12 residues.

V gene TRBV27 combines with J gene TRBJ2-3; 9 bases fit TRBD2. The CDR3 contains 14 residues. The germline CDR1 and CDR2 sequences are MNHEY and SMNVEV (reference sequence). V was pared by 6 bases and J by 1 base, with 2 bases of the junction left unmatched. DNA of the CDR3: TGTGCCAGCAGATGGACTAGCGGCACAGATACGCAGTATTTT. Its translation: CASRWTSGTDTQYF.

The chain recombines TRBV7-9 with TRBJ2-7; D may be TRBD2 (6 bases). The V end was cut by 5 bases, the J end by 5 bases, with 13 bases between. The CDR3 totals 13 residues. Germline CDR1 and CDR2: SEHNR and FQNEAQ (reference sequence). The CDR3: CASSPLPGDEQYF. DNA of the CDR3: TGTGCCAGCAGCCCACTCCCGGGGGACGAGCAGTACTTC.